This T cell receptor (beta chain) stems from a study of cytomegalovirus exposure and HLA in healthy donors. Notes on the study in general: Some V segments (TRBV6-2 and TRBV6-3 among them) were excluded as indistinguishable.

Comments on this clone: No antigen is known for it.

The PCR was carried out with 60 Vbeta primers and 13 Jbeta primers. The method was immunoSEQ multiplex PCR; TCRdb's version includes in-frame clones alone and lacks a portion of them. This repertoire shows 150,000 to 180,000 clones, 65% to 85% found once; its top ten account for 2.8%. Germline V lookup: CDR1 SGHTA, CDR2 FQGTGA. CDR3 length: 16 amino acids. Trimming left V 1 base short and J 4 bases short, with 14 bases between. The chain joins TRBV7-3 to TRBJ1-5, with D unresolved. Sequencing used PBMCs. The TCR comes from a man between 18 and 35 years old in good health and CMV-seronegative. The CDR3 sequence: CASSLSGGRDNQPQHF. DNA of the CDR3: TGTGCCAGCAGCTTAAGTGGAGGGAGGGATAATCAGCCCCAGCATTTT.